This record concerns one T cell receptor (beta chain) sequence. The antigen is undetermined. The data belong to a study of cytomegalovirus exposure and HLA in healthy donors. In the study overall: Both the 120 or so validation repertoires and the approximately 620 first-cohort repertoires used the same platform, as reported by a later analysis. General study points: Reportedly, cytomegalovirus status was diagnosed with high sensitivity and specificity. According to a subsequent analysis, TCR clusters identified in the first cohort showed a tendency to co-occur across the roughly 120 validation repertoires. The listing of 150 or so TCR beta chains classed them as cytomegalovirus-associated.

Germline lookup yields CDR1 MDHEN and CDR2 SYDVKM. The CDR3 sequence is 14 residues long. V gave up 5 bases and J gave up 7 bases; unmatched junction bases: 11. TCRdb's table, derived via immunoSEQ multiplex PCR, lists solely in-frame clones and lacks some. Here the sample spans around 250,000 clones, around 89% being singletons. The clonotype comes from a woman aged 18-35 years in good health and CMV-seronegative. Sequencing input: PBMCs. This chain uses TRBV28 with TRBJ2-7; 7 bases are shared with TRBD1. This CDR3 reads CASSEDRHPREQYF. DNA for the CDR3: TGTGCCAGCAGTGAGGACAGGCACCCAAGGGAGCAGTACTTC.